Reported below is one T cell receptor (beta chain). The data belong to a study of OX40 agonist ivuxolimab in advanced cancers. This CDR3 spans 17 amino acids. In germline, CDR1 is SEHNR, CDR2 FQNEAQ (reference sequence). Trimming removed 3 bases from V and 0 bases from J, with 17 bases in between. Generated by immunoSEQ multiplex PCR, the TCRdb table keeps only in-frame clones and is missing some. The sample lists tens of thousands of clones, around 85% seen once, with about 0.8% in the top ten. The rearrangement links TRBV7-9 to TRBJ1-1; D perhaps matches TRBD1 (5 bases). Sequenced here: CD4+ or CD8+ T cells sorted from blood, sampled in a trial of the OX40 agonist ivuxolimab. The TCR comes from an adult with an advanced solid tumor such as melanoma, head and neck, liver or kidney cancer. CDR3 sequence: CASSLVRDLILNTEAFF. In DNA, the CDR3 is TGTGCCAGCAGCTTGGTCCGGGACCTCATTCTGAACACTGAAGCTTTCTTT.